The 5 T cell receptor beta chains reported below all come from one sample, sequenced in a study of blood T cell repertoires in COVID-19. Clones were sequenced by immunoSEQ multiplex PCR, and TCRdb holds only the in-frame ones, with some missing. Seen here are around 230,000 clones, approximately 84% observed once, and the top ten hold 6% to 9.5%. Input material: peripheral blood. The receptors were gathered from a woman of 80 years or more with acute or convalescent COVID-19.

The CDR3 sequence: CASSPGQGATEAFF. The CDR3 bases are TGCGCCAGCAGCCCGGGACAGGGGGCAACTGAAGCTTTCTTT. This chain connects TRBV5-1 to TRBJ1-1; 12 bases align to TRBD1. Germline assignment: CDR1 SGHRS and CDR2 YFSETQ. This CDR3 has 14 residues. Unmatched junction bases numbered 3, after V lost 4 bases and J lost 5 bases.

This rearrangement joins TRBV4-1 to TRBJ2-7, with D possibly being TRBD2 (5 bases). Germline CDR1 is MGHRA and CDR2 is YSYEKL. There are 15 residues in the CDR3. Deletions cut 0 bases from V and 2 bases from J, with 11 bases between. The CDR3, as DNA: TGCGCCAGCAGCCAAGATACTAGTACCCCCTACGAGCAGTACTTC. It specifies CASSQDTSTPYEQYF.

The J gene is TRBJ1-1, the V gene TRBV19; D is possibly TRBD1 (5 bases). V dropped 8 bases and J dropped 0 bases, with 10 bases sitting between them. Germline CDR1 LNHDA, CDR2 SQIVND (reference sequence). This CDR3 spans 13 amino acids. CDR3 sequence reads: CASGHRMNTEAFF. As DNA, the CDR3 is TGTGCCAGTGGACACCGCATGAACACTGAAGCTTTCTTT.

This clone was detected only a few times. The chain recombines TRBV5-8 with TRBJ1-5; D might be TRBD1 (5 bases). The CDR3 contains 15 residues. Germline CDR1 reads SGHTS; CDR2 reads YDEGEE. V was cut by 4 bases and J by 7 bases, with 18 bases left in between. The CDR3 DNA sequence: TGTGCCAGCAGCCCGAGTCTAGGGGCAGGACAGCCCCAGCATTTT. Its translation is CASSPSLGAGQPQHF.

The chain joins TRBV19 to TRBJ2-3; 13 bases are a match to TRBD2. Trimming cost V 3 bases and J 1 base; bases outside gene matches: 10. Germline CDR1 and CDR2: LNHDA and SQIVND (reference sequence). The CDR3 sequence is 19 residues long. The CDR3 protein is CASSMTSGRTPRRTDTQYF. In DNA, the CDR3 is TGTGCCAGTAGTATGACTAGCGGGAGGACCCCTAGACGCACAGATACGCAGTATTTT. The complete variable domain, with remaining parts taken from reference TRBV19 and TRBJ2-3, reads DGGITQSPKYLFRKEGQNVTLSCEQNLNHDAMYWYRQDPGQGLRLIYYSQIVNDFQKGDIAEGYSVSREKKESFPLTVTSAQKNPTAFYLCASSMTSGRTPRRTDTQYFGPGTRLTVL.